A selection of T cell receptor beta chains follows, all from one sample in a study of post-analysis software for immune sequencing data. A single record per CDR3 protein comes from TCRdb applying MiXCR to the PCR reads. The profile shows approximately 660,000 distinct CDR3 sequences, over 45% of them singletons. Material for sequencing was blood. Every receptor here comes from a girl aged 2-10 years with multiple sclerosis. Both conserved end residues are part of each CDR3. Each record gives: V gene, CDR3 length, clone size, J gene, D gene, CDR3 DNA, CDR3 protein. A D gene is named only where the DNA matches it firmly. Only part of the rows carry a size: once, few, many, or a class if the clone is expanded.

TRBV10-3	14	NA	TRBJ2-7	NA	TGTGCCATCAGTGAGGATGTTAGCTCCTACGAGCAGTACTTC	CAISEDVSSYEQYF
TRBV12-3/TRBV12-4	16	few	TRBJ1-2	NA	TGTGCCAGCAGCCTACTACCCGGCAGACAAAACTATGGCTACACCTTC	CASSLLPGRQNYGYTF
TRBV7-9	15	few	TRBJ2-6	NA	TGTGCCAGCAGCTTAGCCCCCTCTGGGGCCAACGTCCTGACTTTC	CASSLAPSGANVLTF
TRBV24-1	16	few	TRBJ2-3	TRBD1	TGTGCCACCAGTGAATCAACAGGGGGCCACACAGATACGCAGTATTTT	CATSESTGGHTDTQYF
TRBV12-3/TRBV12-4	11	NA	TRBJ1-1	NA	TGTGCCAGCAGGGCTACAGGTGAAGCTTTCTTT	CASRATGEAFF
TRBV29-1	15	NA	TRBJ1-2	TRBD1	TGCAGCGTTGACGGGACAGGGACCCATAACTATGGCTACACCTTC	CSVDGTGTHNYGYTF
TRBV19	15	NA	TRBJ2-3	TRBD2	TGTGCCAGTATCCAAGGCGGGGGGGCCACAGATACGCAGTATTTT	CASIQGGGATDTQYF
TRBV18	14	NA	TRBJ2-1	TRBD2	TGTGCCAGCTGTCGACTAGCGGTTTACAATGAGCAGTTCTTC	CASCRLAVYNEQFF
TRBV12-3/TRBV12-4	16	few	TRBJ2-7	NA	TGTGCCAGCAGTTCATGGGCTGCCGGGTTCTCCTACGAGCAGTACTTC	CASSSWAAGFSYEQYF
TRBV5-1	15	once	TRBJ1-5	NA	TGCGCCAGCAGGGACACCGGAGCCGAAATAGAGCCCCAGCATTTT	CASRDTGAEIEPQHF
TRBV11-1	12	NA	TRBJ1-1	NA	TGTGCCAGCAGCGGTCAGGGAGCTGAAGCTTTCTTT	CASSGQGAEAFF
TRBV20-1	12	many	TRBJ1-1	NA	TGCAGTGCTAGAGAGGGACACACTGAAGCTTTCTTT	CSAREGHTEAFF
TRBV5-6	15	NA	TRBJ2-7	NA	TGTGCCAGCAGCCTTTCTCGGACAGCGAACTACGAGCAGTACTTC	CASSLSRTANYEQYF
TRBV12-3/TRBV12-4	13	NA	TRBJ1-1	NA	TGTGCCAGCAGGATAGAAGGGAACACTGAAGCTTTCTTT	CASRIEGNTEAFF
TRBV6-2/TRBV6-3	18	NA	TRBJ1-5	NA	TGTGCCAGCAGTTACTCGACCGGTCGGCTGTTTAGCAATCAGCCCCAGCATTTT	CASSYSTGRLFSNQPQHF
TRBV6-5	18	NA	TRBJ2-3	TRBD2	TGTGCCAGCAGTTACTCTGCGGGGGATTCAACTAGCACAGATACGCAGTATTTT	CASSYSAGDSTSTDTQYF
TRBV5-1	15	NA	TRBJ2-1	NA	TGCGCCAGCAGCCCGGACCCCACCTCCTACAATGGGCAGTTCTTC	CASSPDPTSYNGQFF
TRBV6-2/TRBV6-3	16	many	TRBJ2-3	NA	TGTGCCAGCAGTTACCCCCAGGGAAGAAAGACAGATACGCAGTATTTT	CASSYPQGRKTDTQYF
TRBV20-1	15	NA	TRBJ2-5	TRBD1	TGCAGTGCTATACCCTGGACAGGGGGCATAGAGACCCAGTACTTC	CSAIPWTGGIETQYF
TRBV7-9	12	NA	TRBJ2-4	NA	TGTGCCAGCAGCTTCCGGGAAAACATTCAGTACTTC	CASSFRENIQYF
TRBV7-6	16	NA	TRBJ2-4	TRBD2	TGTGCCAGCAGCCCGGGACGAGCGGGGGTCAAAAACATTCAGTACTTC	CASSPGRAGVKNIQYF
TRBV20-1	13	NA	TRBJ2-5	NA	TGCAGTGCTAGCAGGGACCTTCAAGAGACCCAGTACTTC	CSASRDLQETQYF
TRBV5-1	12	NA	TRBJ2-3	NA	TGCGCCAGCAGCTTTGAGGCAGATACGCAGTATTTT	CASSFEADTQYF
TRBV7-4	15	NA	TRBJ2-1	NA	TGTGCCAGCATCATGCCGCGTAGGGGATGCAATGAGCAGTTCTTC	CASIMPRRGCNEQFF
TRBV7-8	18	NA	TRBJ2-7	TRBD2	TGTGCCAGCAGCTTAAGAGCCCCGGGACTAGGTCTTACCTACGAGCAGTACTTC	CASSLRAPGLGLTYEQYF
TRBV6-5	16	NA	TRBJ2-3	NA	TGTGCCAGCGGACAGGCAGGCGGGGCGGCTCCAGATACGCAGTATTTT	CASGQAGGAAPDTQYF
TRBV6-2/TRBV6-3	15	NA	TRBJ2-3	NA	TGTGCCAGCAGTTACAGCTTTCCGAGCACAGATACGCAGTATTTT	CASSYSFPSTDTQYF
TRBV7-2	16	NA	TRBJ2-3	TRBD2	TGTGCCAGCAGCTTTCGGGGGCGGGAGGGGACAGATACGCAGTATTTT	CASSFRGREGTDTQYF
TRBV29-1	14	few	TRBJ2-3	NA	TGCAGCGTTGAAGAGGGACAGCGGGCAGATACGCAGTATTTT	CSVEEGQRADTQYF
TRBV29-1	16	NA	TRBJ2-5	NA	TGCAGCGTTGACCCAGTACAGGGTTTCGGAGCAGAGACCCAGTACTTC	CSVDPVQGFGAETQYF
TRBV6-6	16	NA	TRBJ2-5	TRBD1	TGTGCCAGCAGTTATGGGACAGGGCCCCTCCAAGAGACCCAGTACTTC	CASSYGTGPLQETQYF
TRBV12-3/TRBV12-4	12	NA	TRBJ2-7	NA	TGTGCCAGCACGCCTAACTCCTACGAGCAGTACTTC	CASTPNSYEQYF
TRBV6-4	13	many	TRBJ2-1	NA	TGTGCCAGCAGTGACTCCCCCACCTGGAGGCAGTTCTTC	CASSDSPTWRQFF
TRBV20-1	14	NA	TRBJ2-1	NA	TGCAGTGCGAGTTACCAGGACAGCCTCAATGAGCAGTTCTTC	CSASYQDSLNEQFF
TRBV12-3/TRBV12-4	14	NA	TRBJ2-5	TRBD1	TGTGCCAGCAGTGCAAACAGGGGTCAAGAGACCCAGTACTTC	CASSANRGQETQYF
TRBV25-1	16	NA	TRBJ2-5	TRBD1	TGTGCCAGCAGTGATGGGGGGGACAGGGGCGGCAAGACCCAGTACTTC	CASSDGGDRGGKTQYF
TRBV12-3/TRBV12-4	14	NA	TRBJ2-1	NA	TGTGCCAGCAGTTTGGCGGGATTGGGCAATGAGCAGTTCTTC	CASSLAGLGNEQFF
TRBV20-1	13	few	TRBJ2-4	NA	TGCAGTGCTAGTAGGGACAACAAAAACATTCAGTACTTC	CSASRDNKNIQYF
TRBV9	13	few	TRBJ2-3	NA	TGTGCCAGCAGCGTAGGGCGGGCAGATACGCAGTATTTT	CASSVGRADTQYF
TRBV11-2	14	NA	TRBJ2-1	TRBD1	TGTGCCAGCAGCTTAAGACAGGGGGACGATGAGCAGTTCTTC	CASSLRQGDDEQFF
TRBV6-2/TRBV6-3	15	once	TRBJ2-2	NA	TGTGCCAGCAGTTATCCGGGCTCGTGGGGCGGGGAGCTGTTTTTT	CASSYPGSWGGELFF
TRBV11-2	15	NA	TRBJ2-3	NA	TGTGCCAGCAGCTTAGATCACCAAGGCACAGATACGCAGTATTTT	CASSLDHQGTDTQYF
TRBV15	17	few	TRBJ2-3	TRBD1	TGTGCCACCAGCCGAGGTGATAGACAGGGTTACACAGATACGCAGTATTTT	CATSRGDRQGYTDTQYF
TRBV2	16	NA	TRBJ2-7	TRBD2	TGTGCCAGCAGTGAAGGGGCTAGCGGGGGTCTAGACGAGCAGTACTTC	CASSEGASGGLDEQYF
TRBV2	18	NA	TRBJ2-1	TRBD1	TGTGCCAGCGGGTGGACAGGAATTCCCGCGAGCTCCTACAATGAGCAGTTCTTC	CASGWTGIPASSYNEQFF
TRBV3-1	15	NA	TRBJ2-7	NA	TGTGCCAGCAGCCAAGGTTTGGGCAGGACTTACGAGCAGTACTTC	CASSQGLGRTYEQYF
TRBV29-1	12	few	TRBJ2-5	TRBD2	TGCAGCGTTGAGTGGGGAGGGGAGACCCAGTACTTC	CSVEWGGETQYF
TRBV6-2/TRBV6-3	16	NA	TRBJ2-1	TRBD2	TGTGCCAGCAGTAGACCTAGCGGCGGAGGGGACAATGAGCAGTTCTTC	CASSRPSGGGDNEQFF
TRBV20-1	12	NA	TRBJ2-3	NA	TGCAGTGCTAGGTGGCGCACAGATACGCAGTATTTT	CSARWRTDTQYF
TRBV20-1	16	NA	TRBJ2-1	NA	TGCAGTGCTGTACCTAATGTGGCGGAGCTTGGGAATGAGCAGTTCTTC	CSAVPNVAELGNEQFF
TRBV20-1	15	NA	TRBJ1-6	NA	TGCAGTGCTAGAGATCAGGGCAGGGAAAATTCACCCCTCCACTTT	CSARDQGRENSPLHF
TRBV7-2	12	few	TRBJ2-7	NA	TGTGCCAGCAGCCCGGGACACTTCGAGCAGTACTTC	CASSPGHFEQYF
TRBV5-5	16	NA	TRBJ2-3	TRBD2	TGTGCCAGCAGCCCCAGGACTAGCGTGAGAACAGATACGCAGTATTTT	CASSPRTSVRTDTQYF
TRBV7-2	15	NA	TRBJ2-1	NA	TGTGCCAGCAGCTTACTAACGGGCTCCTACAATGAGCAGTTCTTC	CASSLLTGSYNEQFF
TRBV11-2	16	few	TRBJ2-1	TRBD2	TGTGCCAGCAGCCCCCGACTAGCGGGACTCTACAATGAGCAGTTCTTC	CASSPRLAGLYNEQFF
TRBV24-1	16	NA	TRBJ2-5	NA	TGTGCCACCAGTGATGCCCGGGGACCGAACCAAGAGACCCAGTACTTC	CATSDARGPNQETQYF
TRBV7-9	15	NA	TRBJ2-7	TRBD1	TGTGCCAGCAGCCTGAAGACAGGGATTGAATACGAGCAGTACTTC	CASSLKTGIEYEQYF
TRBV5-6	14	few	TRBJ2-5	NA	TGTGCCAGCAGCTCCAGGGCGGCCCCAGAGACCCAGTACTTC	CASSSRAAPETQYF